This TCR beta chain was found in a study of CD8+ T cells in alopecia areata. Study background: Recipients were roughly 6-10-week-old female C3H/HeJ mice grafted with skin from approximately 6-13-month-old C3H/HeJ donors with spontaneous alopecia.

The CDR3 has 14 residues. Germline CDR1 FNHDT, CDR2 SITEND (reference sequence). The ends were cut back, 5 bases at V and 2 bases at J, with 12 bases in the middle. Researchers sorted pooled cutaneous lymph node cells on the basis of CD4, CD8alpha, NKG2D, NKG2ACE and other markers. This clone was detected many times. Its target is not known. Gene names are mouse gene names. The read terminates 4 residues ahead of where the CDR3 ends, so the germline J gene completes it. Sequencing templates came from extracted RNA that was reverse transcribed into cDNA. Sequencing used immunoSEQ multiplex PCR; TCRdb keeps in-frame clones, though not all of them. The sample yields under 4,500 clones, without any singletons. Study-level points and caveats: Normal skin's resident alphabeta T cells are sequenced alongside lesional scalp T cells. Clonality was higher in lesional than normal scalp, especially in alopecia totalis/universalis.

The specimen sequenced was CD8+ T cells sorted from a lymph node. V usage is TRBV19 and J usage is TRBJ2-5, with D perhaps TRBD1 (5 bases). The sequence came from a C3H/HeJ mouse with alopecia areata. These mice share the MHC haplotype H2-k. The CDR3 protein is CASRPREGQDTQYF. CDR3 DNA, as far as it was read: TGTGCCAGCAGACCCAGGGAAGGCCAAGAC.